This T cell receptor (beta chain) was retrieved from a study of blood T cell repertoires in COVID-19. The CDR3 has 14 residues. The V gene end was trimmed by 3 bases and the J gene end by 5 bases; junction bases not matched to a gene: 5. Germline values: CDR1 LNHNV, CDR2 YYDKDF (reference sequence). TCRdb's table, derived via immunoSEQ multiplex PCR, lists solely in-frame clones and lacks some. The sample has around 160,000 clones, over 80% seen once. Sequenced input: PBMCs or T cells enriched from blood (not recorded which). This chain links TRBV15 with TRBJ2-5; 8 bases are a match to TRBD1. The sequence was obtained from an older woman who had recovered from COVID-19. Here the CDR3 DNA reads TGTGCCACCAGCAGGGACAGGGTCCGGGAGACCCAGTACTTC. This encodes CATSRDRVRETQYF.